This T cell receptor (beta chain) was documented in a study of blood T cell repertoires in COVID-19. For the study at large: The United States, Italy and Spain supplied acute and convalescent COVID-19 samples. T cells, B-cell-depleted T cells, or PBMCs supplied cDNA or gDNA.

The CDR3 contains 14 residues. CDR1 and CDR2 from the germline V gene are SGHDT and YYEEEE. The ends lost 4 bases at V and 4 bases at J; junction bases unmatched: 5. The assay was immunoSEQ multiplex PCR, and TCRdb's table has in-frame clones only and misses some. The repertoire holds fewer than 130,000 clones, about 85% seen once, with under 2.5% in the top ten. The V call is TRBV5-6, the J call TRBJ2-1; the match to TRBD1 covers 7 bases. Sequencing was done on a sample of peripheral blood. This receptor was obtained from a human donor in a cohort sampled during active COVID-19. This CDR3 is CASSQQGTYNEQFF. Written as DNA, the CDR3 is TGTGCCAGCAGCCAACAGGGGACATACAATGAGCAGTTCTTC.